These 13 T cell receptor beta chains were all obtained from the same sample, sequenced in a study of blood T cell repertoires in COVID-19. Here immunoSEQ multiplex PCR was the method, and the copy in TCRdb shows in-frame clones only, minus some. The table includes 150,000 to 200,000 clones, about 91% detected once. The material sequenced was peripheral blood. These receptors were collected from a woman in her forties or fifties with acute or convalescent COVID-19.

The chain is built from TRBV30 and TRBJ2-1; maybe TRBD1 (5 bases). Per germline, CDR1 GTSNPN and CDR2 SVGIG (reference sequence). This CDR3 comprises 16 residues. V was trimmed by 2 bases and J by 4 bases, leaving 18 bases between them. The CDR3 is CAWSYGDSLVYNEQFF. The DNA of the CDR3 is TGTGCCTGGAGTTACGGCGACAGTTTAGTATACAATGAGCAGTTCTTC.

The chain employs TRBV5-4 and TRBJ2-3; D perhaps matches TRBD2 (5 bases). Germline CDR1 SGHNT, CDR2 YYREEE (reference sequence). CDR3 size: 13 residues. V lost 4 bases to trimming and J lost 6 bases, with 12 bases between them. The CDR3 loop reads CASSPAASDTQYF. DNA of the CDR3: TGTGCCAGCAGCCCAGCGGCAAGCGATACGCAGTATTTT. The variable domain in full, with the rest retrieved from reference TRBV5-4 and TRBJ2-3, is ETGVTQSPTHLIKTRGQQVTLRCSSQSGHNTVSWYQQALGQGPQFIFQYYREEENGRGNFPPRFSGLQFPNYSSELNVNALELDDSALYLCASSPAASDTQYFGPGTRLTVL.

The CDR3: CASSPPGGANYGYTF. The CDR3 DNA is TGTGCCAGCTCACCCCCAGGGGGAGCTAACTATGGCTACACCTTC. The chain carries TRBV18 and TRBJ1-2; TRBD1 matches 7 bases. J gave up 0 bases and V 3 bases, and 4 bases lay outside the gene matches. The CDR3 sequence is 15 residues long. Per germline, CDR1 KGHSH and CDR2 LQKENI.

The V gene is TRBV5-1, the J gene TRBJ2-3; maybe TRBD2 (5 bases). CDR3 size: 14 residues. V lost 1 base, J lost 1 base, and 7 bases lay in between. Germline V gene data show CDR1 as SGHRS and CDR2 as YFSETQ. CDR3 in amino acids: CASSLRSGTDTQYF. In DNA, the CDR3 is TGCGCCAGCAGCTTGCGTAGCGGCACAGATACGCAGTATTTT.

The J gene is TRBJ2-2, the V gene TRBV11-3; D perhaps matches TRBD2 (6 bases). CDR1 SGHNT and CDR2 YENEEA come from the germline V gene. V was trimmed by 11 bases and J by 4 bases, leaving 14 bases between them. This CDR3 spans 13 amino acids. The CDR3 region is CACSGEVTGELFF. The DNA of the CDR3 is TGTGCCTGCTCCGGGGAGGTCACCGGGGAGCTGTTTTTT.

In its sample, this clone was seen a few times. The rearrangement joins TRBV12-3 or TRBV12-4 to TRBJ1-1; D is undetermined. The CDR3 is 13 residues long. With 1 base removed from V and 7 bases from J, the gap between germline ends came to 10 bases. In DNA form, the CDR3 reads TGTGCCAGCAGTTTAGTCCCGAGCCTTGAAGCTTTCTTT. This translates into CASSLVPSLEAFF.

This clone was detected only once. The gene calls are TRBV15 and TRBJ1-2; TRBD1 is a possible D gene (5 bases). CDR3 length: 13 residues. Germline values: CDR1 LNHNV, CDR2 YYDKDF (reference sequence). V lost 0 bases and J 3 bases, leaving 5 bases between the germline ends. In DNA form, the CDR3 reads TGTGCCACCAGCAGAGAACAGGACTATGGCTACACCTTC. Translated, it gives CATSREQDYGYTF.

This chain connects TRBV18 to TRBJ2-6, with 7 positions matching TRBD1. The J segment lost 0 bases and the V segment lost 4 bases, leaving 9 bases of the junction unmatched. CDR1 and CDR2 from the germline V gene are KGHSH and LQKENI. The CDR3 has 18 amino acids. This CDR3 reads CASSLNTGQNSGANVLTF. CDR3 nucleotide sequence: TGTGCCAGCTCACTAAACACGGGACAGAACTCTGGGGCCAACGTCCTGACTTTC.

This clone appeared a few times. This chain connects TRBV21-1 to TRBJ1-4; the table gives TRBD1 as D, unverified against the DNA. TRBV21-1 is given as a pseudogene. The CDR3 extends over 16 amino acids. The CDR3 region has the DNA TGTGCCAGCAGCAAAGTCCGGTACAGGGAAGGGGAAAAACTGTTTTTT. This gives the protein CASSKVRYREGEKLFF.

The gene calls are TRBV12-3 or TRBV12-4 and TRBJ1-3; 7 bases map to TRBD1. This CDR3 comprises 13 residues. Trimming removed 11 bases from V and 3 bases from J; junction bases left unmatched: 7. The CDR3 reads CAQQGVVGNTIYF. The CDR3 nucleotides are TGTGCCCAGCAGGGGGTAGTTGGAAACACCATATATTTT.

This chain links TRBV5-5 with TRBJ2-1; D uncertain. The germline CDR1 and CDR2 sequences are SGHKS and YYEKEE (reference sequence). The CDR3 spans 13 residues. The germline V and J ends were trimmed by 3 bases and 5 bases, with 9 bases remaining between them. For the CDR3, the DNA is TGTGCCAGCAGCTCTTGGGCCAACAATGAGCAGTTCTTC. It encodes CASSSWANNEQFF.

This chain uses TRBV6-2 or TRBV6-3 with TRBJ2-5; D unclear. With 6 bases removed from V and 1 base from J, the gap between germline ends came to 9 bases. The CDR3 spans 13 residues. CDR1 MNHEY and CDR2 SVGEGT come from the germline V gene. The CDR3 region is CASSPLSQETQYF. The CDR3, as DNA: TGTGCCAGCAGCCCCCTAAGCCAAGAGACCCAGTACTTC.

The chain is built from TRBV7-8 and TRBJ1-3; D gene ambiguous. In germline, CDR1 is SGHVS, CDR2 FQNEAQ. The CDR3 consists of 15 residues. Trimming took 0 bases from V and 0 from J, leaving 6 bases between them. CDR3 in DNA: TGTGCCAGCAGCTTAGCCGCGGACTCTGGAAACACCATATATTTT. It yields the protein CASSLAADSGNTIYF.